A selection of T cell receptor beta chains follows, all from one sample in a study of blood T cell repertoires in COVID-19. Clones were read by immunoSEQ multiplex PCR, and TCRdb kept only the in-frame ones, dropping some. The data contain about 170,000 clones, 84% of them seen just once; the ten biggest clones take up about 2.5%. The sample was peripheral blood. These receptors were collected from a woman older than 75 with COVID-19, enrolled during active disease. The CDR3 runs from the conserved cysteine through the conserved F or W. Fields, in order: clone size, J gene, D gene, V gene, CDR3 protein, CDR3 DNA. A D gene is named only where the DNA matches it firmly. Expanded clones get a size class; other rows say once, few or many, or leave the size out.

NA	TRBJ1-1	NA	TRBV12-3/TRBV12-4	CASSLRGNTEAFF	TGTGCCAGCAGTTTACGGGGGAACACTGAAGCTTTCTTT
NA	TRBJ1-1	NA	TRBV2	CASSLQGRDTEAFF	TGTGCCAGCAGTCTGCAGGGTAGAGACACTGAAGCTTTCTTT
NA	TRBJ2-5	NA	TRBV9	CASSVATAQETQYF	TGTGCCAGCAGCGTAGCAACAGCCCAAGAGACCCAGTACTTC
few	TRBJ2-1	NA	TRBV18	CASSPGRDNEQFF	TGTGCCAGCTCACCGGGCAGGGACAATGAGCAGTTCTTC
NA	TRBJ2-1	TRBD2	TRBV24-1	CATETSGSLRNEQFF	TGTGCCACCGAAACTAGCGGGAGTTTGAGGAATGAGCAGTTCTTC
NA	TRBJ1-3	NA	TRBV3-1/TRBV3-2	CASSQMGAGNTIYF	TGTGCCAGCAGCCAGATGGGAGCTGGAAACACCATATATTTT
NA	TRBJ1-1	NA	TRBV29-1	CSALRGGNTEAFF	TGCAGCGCCCTTCGGGGGGGGAACACTGAAGCTTTCTTT
NA	TRBJ2-3	TRBD2	TRBV11-2	CASSRSGADTQYF	TGTGCCAGCAGCCGTAGCGGGGCAGATACGCAGTATTTT
NA	TRBJ1-1	TRBD1	TRBV27	CASRQGTGWTEAFF	TGTGCCAGCAGGCAAGGGACAGGGTGGACTGAAGCTTTCTTT
NA	TRBJ1-2	TRBD1	TRBV28	CASTVRQGMYGYTF	TGTGCCAGCACCGTTAGACAGGGGATGTATGGCTACACCTTC
NA	TRBJ1-6	TRBD1	TRBV28	CASLTPLGQGTGQYNSPLHF	TGTGCCAGCCTTACTCCACTAGGACAGGGAACAGGGCAATATAATTCACCCCTCCACTTT